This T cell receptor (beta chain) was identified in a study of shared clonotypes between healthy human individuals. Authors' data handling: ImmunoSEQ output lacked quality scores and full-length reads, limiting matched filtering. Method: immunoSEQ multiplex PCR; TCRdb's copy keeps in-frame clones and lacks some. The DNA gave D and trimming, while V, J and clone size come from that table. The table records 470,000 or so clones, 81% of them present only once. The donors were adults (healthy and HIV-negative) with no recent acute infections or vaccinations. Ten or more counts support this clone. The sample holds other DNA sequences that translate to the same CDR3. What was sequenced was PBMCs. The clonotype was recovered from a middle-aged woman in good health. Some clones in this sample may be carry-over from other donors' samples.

In DNA form, the CDR3 reads TGTGCCTGGAATATGGGGGGTAATCAGCCCCAGCATTTT. Its translation: CAWNMGGNQPQHF. The gene calls are TRBV30 and TRBJ1-5, with D maybe TRBD1 (5 bases). Germline V gene data show CDR1 as GTSNPN and CDR2 as SVGIG (reference sequence). The V and J ends lost 4 bases and 4 bases respectively, with 11 bases between them. The CDR3 is 13 residues long. The complete variable domain, with remaining parts taken from reference TRBV30 and TRBJ1-5, reads SQTIHQWPATLVQPVGSPLSLECTVEGTSNPNLYWYRQAAGRGLQLLFYSVGIGQISSEVPQNLSASRPQDRQFILSSKKLLLSDSGFYLCAWNMGGNQPQHFGDGTRLSIL.